This TCR beta chain was obtained from a study of shared clonotypes between healthy human individuals. Study at large: Donors, aged 18 to 49, were a couple of women and a few men. Study-level results: The study found roughly 5% of naive CD4 clonotypes shared across a few donors.

The test was conducted at deep level. Profiled with immunoSEQ multiplex PCR; TCRdb holds only in-frame clones, not every one. The sample lists about 800,000 clones; 90% to 97% were seen once. Trimming cost V 1 base and J 0 bases, with 16 bases left between them. This CDR3 has 17 residues. Looked up from germline, CDR1 is SEHNR and CDR2 is FQNEAQ (reference sequence). In the naive CD8 group, cells lacked CD45RO and were positively selected for CCR7, so terminally differentiated effector memory CD45RA+ cells were left out. All of the donors resided in Nashville, Tennessee, and each was a Caucasian adult. A remark on this clone: No antigen is known for it.

Material for sequencing was naive CD8+ T cells sorted from blood. The chain combines TRBV7-9 with TRBJ2-7; D perhaps matches TRBD1 (5 bases). This TCR came from a young man in good health. CDR3 nucleotide sequence: TGTGCCAGCAGCTTAGGTTCAGGGATCGGTCTCTCCTACGAGCAGTACTTC. It is translated as CASSLGSGIGLSYEQYF.